Below, 21 T cell receptor beta chains from the same sample are listed, as sequenced in a study of blood T cell repertoires in COVID-19. Clones were read by immunoSEQ multiplex PCR, and TCRdb kept only the in-frame ones, dropping some. The sample holds under 500,000 clones, around nine tenths seen once. Sequencing was carried out using PBMCs or T cells enriched from blood (not recorded which). Receptors originate from a woman aged 18-29 years with acute COVID-19.

The chain carries TRBV13 and TRBJ2-1; D perhaps matches TRBD1 (5 bases). CDR3 size: 11 residues. From germline, CDR1 is PRHDT and CDR2 FYEKMQ (reference sequence). With 1 base removed from V and 15 bases from J, the gap between germline ends came to 10 bases. The CDR3 region has the DNA TGTGCCAGCAGCTTAGTGGGGCCTATGTTCTTC. Its translation is CASSLVGPMFF.

The chain carries TRBV12-1 and TRBJ1-5; the D segment call TRBD1 is taken from the table without a DNA check. TRBV12-1 is an annotated pseudogene. The CDR3 is made up of 14 amino acids. The CDR3 here is CASSGGTGDQPQHF. The CDR3 DNA is TGTGCCAGCAGCGGAGGGACAGGAGATCAGCCCCAGCATTTT.

The chain links TRBV29-1 to TRBJ1-2, with a weak D call TRBD1 (6 bases). Germline loops: CDR1 SQVTM, CDR2 ANQGSEA. CDR3 length: 11 residues. The V end was cut by 8 bases, the J end by 8 bases, with 15 bases between. The CDR3 coding sequence is TGCAGCAGTCGGGGGGCCGAGGGCTACACCTTC. It yields the protein CSSRGAEGYTF. The variable domain in full, with the rest retrieved from reference TRBV29-1 and TRBJ1-2, is SAVISQKPSRDICQRGTSLTIQCQVDSQVTMMFWYRQQPGQSLTLIATANQGSEATYESGFVIDKFPISRPNLTFSTLTVSNMSPEDSSIYLCSSRGAEGYTFGSGTRLTVV.

The gene calls are TRBV28 and TRBJ2-1; 10 nucleotides agree with TRBD1. V lost 5 bases and J lost 9; bases outside the gene matches: 7. The germline gives CDR1 MDHEN, CDR2 SYDVKM. The CDR3 consists of 14 residues. The DNA for the CDR3 is TGTGCCAGCAGTCCGGGACAGGGGCATTCTGAGCAGTTCTTC. Its translation: CASSPGQGHSEQFF.

This rearrangement joins TRBV12-3 or TRBV12-4 to TRBJ1-5; unclear D gene. V gave up 3 bases and J gave up 9 bases, with 9 bases separating them. The length of the CDR3 is 12 residues. The CDR3 loop reads CASSFYNWPQHF. DNA for the CDR3: TGTGCCAGCAGTTTTTACAATTGGCCCCAGCATTTT.

V and J are TRBV10-1 and TRBJ1-4; D remains unclear. This CDR3 region has 11 residues. V was cut by 2 bases and J by 11 bases, with 6 bases left in between. Germline V gene lookup returns CDR1 WNHNN and CDR2 SYGVQD (reference sequence). In nucleotides, the CDR3 is TGCGCCAGCAGTGAGGGGAGGAAACTGTTTTTT. This encodes CASSEGRKLFF.

This chain uses TRBV2 with TRBJ2-7; a weak D match, TRBD1 (6 bases). V dropped 7 bases and J dropped 0 bases, with 10 bases sitting between them. There are 13 residues in the CDR3. Germline V gene data show CDR1 as SNHLY and CDR2 as FYNNEI. For the CDR3, the DNA is TGTGCCAGCATTGGACAGCTCTCCTACGAGCAGTACTTC. The encoded protein is CASIGQLSYEQYF. The full variable domain, completed using reference TRBV2 and TRBJ2-7, is EPEVTQTPSHQVTQMGQEVILRCVPISNHLYFYWYRQILGQKVEFLVSFYNNEISEKSEIFDDQFSVERPDGSNFTLKIRSTKLEDSAMYFCASIGQLSYEQYFGPGTRLTVT.

This clone has just one count. This chain joins TRBV18 and TRBJ2-7; D is ambiguous. V gave up 0 bases and J gave up 3 bases, with 6 bases separating them. The length of the CDR3 is 13 residues. The germline gives CDR1 KGHSH, CDR2 LQKENI. CDR3 sequence reads: CASSPPTRYEQYF. The CDR3 bases are TGTGCCAGCTCACCACCTACTCGCTACGAGCAGTACTTC.

The CDR3 bases are TGTGCCAGCATTCCCGAAGGACTGTCTGAAGCTTTCTTT. Amino acids: CASIPEGLSEAFF. The rearrangement uses TRBV12-3 or TRBV12-4 and TRBJ1-1; D is unclear. The CDR3 is 13 amino acids. Deletions cut 7 bases from V and 6 bases from J, with 15 bases between.

The rearrangement joins TRBV7-9 to TRBJ2-1; no clear D gene. V was pared by 6 bases and J by 6 bases, with 21 bases between. The CDR3 runs to 16 residues. Germline V lookup: CDR1 SEHNR, CDR2 FQNEAQ (reference sequence). The CDR3 sequence is CASSLLKRGGLNEQFF. The CDR3 DNA is TGTGCCAGCAGTTTGTTAAAACGTGGTGGGCTCAATGAGCAGTTCTTC. The variable domain in full, with the rest retrieved from reference TRBV7-9 and TRBJ2-1, is DTGVSQNPRHKITKRGQNVTFRCDPISEHNRLYWYRQTLGQGPEFLTYFQNEAQLEKSRLLSDRFSAERPKGSFSTLEIQRTEQGDSAMYLCASSLLKRGGLNEQFFGPGTRLTVL.

The V call is TRBV2, the J call TRBJ1-6; maybe TRBD1 (5 bases). The CDR3 has 14 residues. V was trimmed by 8 bases and J by 6 bases, leaving 14 bases between them. Germline values: CDR1 SNHLY, CDR2 FYNNEI. The CDR3 is CASWGDSFNSPLHF. The CDR3 DNA reads TGTGCCAGCTGGGGGGACTCGTTTAATTCACCCCTCCACTTT.

The J gene is TRBJ2-7, the V gene TRBV28; no clear D gene. This CDR3 is 12 amino acids long. Germline V lookup: CDR1 MDHEN, CDR2 SYDVKM. Trimming pared 5 bases from V and 5 bases from J, leaving 10 bases between. This CDR3 is CASSLDRDEQYF. The CDR3 nucleotides read TGTGCCAGCAGTCTCGACCGGGACGAGCAGTACTTC. The complete variable domain, with remaining parts taken from reference TRBV28 and TRBJ2-7, reads DVKVTQSSRYLVKRTGEKVFLECVQDMDHENMFWYRQDPGLGLRLIYFSYDVKMKEKGDIPEGYSVSREKKERFSLILESASTNQTSMYLCASSLDRDEQYFGPGTRLTVT.

The genes are TRBV4-3 and TRBJ2-1; 7 positions agree with TRBD1. This CDR3 comprises 18 residues. With 3 bases clipped from V and 2 bases from J, the junction kept 13 bases outside the gene matches. Germline CDR1 reads LGHNA; CDR2 reads YSLEER. The CDR3 spells CASSHAKTGWATYNEQFF. CDR3 coding DNA: TGCGCCAGCAGCCACGCCAAGACAGGGTGGGCGACCTACAATGAGCAGTTCTTC.

The chain recombines TRBV19 with TRBJ1-2; D remains unclear. V was trimmed by 6 bases and J by 5 bases, leaving 7 bases between them. Germline-derived CDR1 and CDR2 are LNHDA and SQIVND (reference sequence). CDR3 length: 11 residues. This CDR3 reads CASRQLYGYTF. The CDR3 nucleotides are TGTGCCAGTAGACAGCTTTATGGCTACACCTTC.

The rearrangement joins TRBV18 to TRBJ1-4, with D possibly matching TRBD1 (5 bases). The ends were cut back, 2 bases at V and 5 bases at J, with 12 bases in the middle. Per germline, CDR1 KGHSH and CDR2 LQKENI. The CDR3 is 15 amino acids. The chain's CDR3 is CASSPVGGRNEKLFF. CDR3 coding DNA: TGTGCCAGCTCACCAGTGGGGGGGAGAAATGAAAAACTGTTTTTT.

This clone was observed a single time. The chain uses TRBV4-1 and TRBJ2-5; no clear D gene. Germline V gene lookup returns CDR1 MGHRA and CDR2 YSYEKL. The CDR3 loop spans 14 amino acids. V was shortened by 6 bases and J by 2 bases, with 13 bases between the two germline ends. The CDR3 DNA is TGCGCCAGCAGTAAATCGGCAGGTCAAGAGACCCAGTACTTC. Translated, it gives CASSKSAGQETQYF.

The chain links TRBV28 to TRBJ2-1, with D tentatively TRBD1 (5 bases). V dropped 8 bases and J dropped 7 bases, with 15 bases sitting between them. This CDR3 is 13 amino acids long. Germline CDR1 and CDR2: MDHEN and SYDVKM. CDR3 in amino acids: CASLWQGKNEQFF. DNA for the CDR3: TGTGCCAGCCTTTGGCAGGGAAAGAATGAGCAGTTCTTC.

This chain connects TRBV3-1 (or the pseudogene TRBV3-2) to TRBJ2-4; D possibly corresponds to TRBD1 (5 bases). Between the trimmed V and J ends, which lost 0 bases and 1 base, there was a span of 7 bases. CDR1 and CDR2 from the germline V gene are LGHDT and YNNKEL (reference sequence). The CDR3 extends over 15 amino acids. CDR3 bases: TGTGCCAGCAGCCAAGATCCAGGGGCCAAAAACATTCAGTACTTC. It encodes CASSQDPGAKNIQYF.

This chain uses TRBV9 with TRBJ2-2; 13 bases are a match to TRBD2. The length of the CDR3 is 18 residues. The V and J ends lost 0 bases and 0 bases, in that order; junction bases with no gene match: 2. Per germline, CDR1 SGDLS and CDR2 YYNGEE. CDR3 in amino acids: CASSVATSGRPNTGELFF. The CDR3 nucleotides are TGTGCCAGCAGCGTAGCGACTAGCGGGAGGCCGAACACCGGGGAGCTGTTTTTT.

V usage is TRBV3-1 (or the pseudogene TRBV3-2) and J usage is TRBJ1-3, with D hard to call. The CDR3 loop spans 16 amino acids. From germline, CDR1 is LGHDT and CDR2 YNNKEL (reference sequence). V was pared by 0 bases and J by 0 bases, with 9 bases between. The CDR3 protein is CASSQDTAGSGNTIYF. Here the CDR3 DNA reads TGTGCCAGCAGCCAAGATACAGCGGGCTCTGGAAACACCATATATTTT.

The chain has TRBV6-5 and TRBJ1-2; D is undetermined. This CDR3 has 14 amino acids. The V and J ends lost 0 bases and 4 bases respectively, with 9 bases between them. Germline V lookup: CDR1 MNHEY, CDR2 SVGAGI. The CDR3 spells CASSYSSTVYGYTF. The CDR3, as DNA: TGTGCCAGCAGTTACTCGTCTACTGTCTATGGCTACACCTTC.